This T cell receptor beta chain is from a study of blood T cell repertoires in COVID-19. Looking at the study overall: Spain, Italy and the United States supplied samples that represented acute and convalescent COVID-19. PBMCs, B-cell-depleted T cells, or T cells were the source of the cDNA or gDNA that made up the material.

Measured with immunoSEQ multiplex PCR; TCRdb has only the in-frame clones, and not every one. Among some 300,000 clones listed, over 75% were seen once. Categorization into cohorts depended on clinical history that participants reported. The CDR3 runs 15 residues. V was pared by 6 bases and J by 1 base, with 15 bases between. Germline assignment: CDR1 MNHEY and CDR2 SVGEGT. The chain joins TRBV6-2 or TRBV6-3 to TRBJ1-1; D is possibly TRBD1 (6 bases). The source is a woman aged 25-40 years who had recovered from COVID-19. The specimen sequenced was PBMCs or T cells enriched from blood (not recorded which). CDR3 DNA: TGTGCCAGCAGCTTGCAGGGGTTCTCGAACACTGAAGCTTTCTTT. Protein: CASSLQGFSNTEAFF.